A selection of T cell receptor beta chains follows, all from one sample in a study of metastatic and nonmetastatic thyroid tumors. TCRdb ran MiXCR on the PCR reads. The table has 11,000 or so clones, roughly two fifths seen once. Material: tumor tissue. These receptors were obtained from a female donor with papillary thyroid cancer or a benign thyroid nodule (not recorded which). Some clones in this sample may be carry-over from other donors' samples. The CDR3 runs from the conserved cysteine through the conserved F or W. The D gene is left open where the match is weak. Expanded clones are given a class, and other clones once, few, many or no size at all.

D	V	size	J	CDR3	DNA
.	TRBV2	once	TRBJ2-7	CASRRLRVTYEQYF	TGTGCCAGCAGACGCCTGCGGGTAACCTACGAGCAGTACTTC
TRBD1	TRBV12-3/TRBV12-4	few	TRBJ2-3	CASARDRDVDTQYF	TGTGCCAGCGCGCGGGACAGGGACGTAGATACGCAGTATTTT
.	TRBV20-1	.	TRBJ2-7	CSAPVGVLPAQYF	TGCAGTGCGCCGGTTGGGGTTCTCCCCGCGCAGTACTTC
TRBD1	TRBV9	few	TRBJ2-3	CASSSSGTGFPTQYF	TGTGCCAGCAGCTCCTCCGGGACAGGGTTTCCTACGCAGTATTTT
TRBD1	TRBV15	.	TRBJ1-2	CATSLTGRDGYTF	TGTGCCACCAGCCTGACAGGGCGCGATGGCTACACCTTC
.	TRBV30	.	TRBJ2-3	CAWSGGGLGGSGDTQYF	TGTGCCTGGAGTGGCGGAGGGCTTGGCGGTTCAGGGGATACGCAGTATTTT
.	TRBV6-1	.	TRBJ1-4	CASSESGSEKLFF	TGTGCCAGCAGTGAATCAGGGAGTGAAAAACTGTTTTTT
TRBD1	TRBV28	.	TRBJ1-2	CASSITGTGGGDYGYTF	TGTGCCAGCAGTATAACCGGGACAGGGGGCGGTGACTATGGCTACACCTTC
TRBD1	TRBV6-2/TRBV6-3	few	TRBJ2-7	CASSYMDRSSYEQYF	TGTGCCAGCAGTTACATGGACAGGTCGTCCTACGAGCAGTACTTC
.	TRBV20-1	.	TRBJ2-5	CSARDLHTPTFQETQYF	TGCAGTGCTAGAGATCTTCACACACCGACCTTCCAAGAGACCCAGTACTTC
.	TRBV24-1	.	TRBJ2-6	CATSGTRGSGANVLTF	TGTGCCACCAGCGGAACTAGGGGATCTGGGGCCAACGTCCTGACTTTC
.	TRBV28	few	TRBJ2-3	CASYKGVGRTDTQYF	TGTGCCAGCTATAAGGGGGTCGGTCGGACAGATACGCAGTATTTT
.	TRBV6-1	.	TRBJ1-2	CASILTQAHPYGYTF	TGTGCCAGCATCTTGACACAAGCCCACCCCTATGGCTACACCTTC
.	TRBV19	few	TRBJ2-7	CASSIKPPPYEQYF	TGTGCCAGTAGTATCAAGCCGCCACCCTACGAGCAGTACTTC
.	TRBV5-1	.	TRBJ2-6	CASSRTGGGANVLTF	TGCGCCAGCAGTCGTACAGGAGGGGGGGCCAACGTCCTGACTTTC
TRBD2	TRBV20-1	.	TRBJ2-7	CSARTSGRGYEQYF	TGCAGTGCACGGACTAGCGGGAGAGGCTACGAGCAGTACTTC
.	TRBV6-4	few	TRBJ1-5	CASSHGVGNQPQHF	TGTGCCAGCAGTCATGGAGTTGGCAATCAGCCCCAGCATTTT
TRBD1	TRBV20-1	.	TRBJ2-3	CSANGQASTDTQYF	TGCAGTGCTAACGGACAGGCCAGCACAGATACGCAGTATTTT
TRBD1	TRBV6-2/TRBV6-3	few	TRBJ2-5	CASSYSLGTGGETQYF	TGTGCCAGCAGTTACTCCCTAGGGACAGGGGGAGAGACCCAGTACTTC
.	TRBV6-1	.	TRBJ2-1	CASSADGFNEQFF	TGTGCCAGCAGTGCGGACGGGTTCAATGAGCAGTTCTTC
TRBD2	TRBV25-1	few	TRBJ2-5	CASQGLAGGIQETQYF	TGTGCCAGCCAGGGACTAGCGGGAGGGATCCAAGAGACCCAGTACTTC
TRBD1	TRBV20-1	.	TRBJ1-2	CSARDSGQGNYGYTF	TGCAGTGCTAGAGATTCAGGACAGGGTAACTATGGCTACACCTTC
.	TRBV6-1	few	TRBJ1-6	CASRQDGSSPLHF	TGTGCCAGCAGACAAGATGGAAGTTCACCCCTCCACTTT
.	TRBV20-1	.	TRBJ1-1	CSARDGNTEAFF	TGCAGTGCTAGAGATGGAAACACTGAAGCTTTCTTT
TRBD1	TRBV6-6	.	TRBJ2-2	CASSYSQGQGENTGELFF	TGTGCCAGCAGTTACTCGCAAGGACAGGGGGAGAACACCGGGGAGCTGTTTTTT
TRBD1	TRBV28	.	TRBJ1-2	CASRTTGLNYGYTF	TGTGCCAGCAGGACGACAGGGCTTAACTATGGCTACACCTTC
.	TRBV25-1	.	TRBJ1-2	CASKGGSGYGYTF	TGTGCCAGCAAAGGAGGGTCAGGCTATGGCTACACCTTC
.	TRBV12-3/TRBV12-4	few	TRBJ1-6	CASSFSGPPLHF	TGTGCCAGCAGTTTCTCGGGACCCCCTCTCCACTTT
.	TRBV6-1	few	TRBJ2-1	CASSESSGGNEQFF	TGTGCCAGCAGTGAATCCAGTGGGGGAAATGAGCAGTTCTTC
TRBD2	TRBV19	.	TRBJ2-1	CASSISAGAKSHNEQFF	TGTGCCAGTAGTATATCCGCGGGAGCAAAGTCCCACAATGAGCAGTTCTTC
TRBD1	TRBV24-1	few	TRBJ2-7	CATSESGTGSYEQYF	TGTGCCACCAGTGAGTCCGGGACAGGGTCCTACGAGCAGTACTTC
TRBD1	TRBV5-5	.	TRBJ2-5	CASTSGTGTGGETQYF	TGTGCCAGCACCTCGGGAACCGGGACAGGGGGAGAGACCCAGTACTTC
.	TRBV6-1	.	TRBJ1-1	CASSENWAAGTEAFF	TGTGCCAGCAGTGAAAATTGGGCGGCGGGCACTGAAGCTTTCTTT
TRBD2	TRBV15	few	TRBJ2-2	CATSRGLAGGFGELFF	TGTGCCACCAGCAGAGGACTAGCGGGAGGTTTCGGGGAGCTGTTTTTT
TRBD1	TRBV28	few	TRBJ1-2	CASSLTGSNGYTF	TGTGCCAGCAGTTTGACAGGGTCTAACGGCTACACCTTC
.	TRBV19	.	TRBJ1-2	CASTAREGGYTF	TGTGCCAGTACGGCAAGGGAGGGCGGCTACACCTTC
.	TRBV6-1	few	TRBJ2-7	CASSYADGYEQYF	TGTGCCAGCAGCTACGCTGATGGATACGAGCAGTACTTC
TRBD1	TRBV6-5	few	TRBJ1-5	CASSPGTGGVRGNQPQHF	TGTGCCAGCAGCCCAGGGACAGGGGGCGTGAGGGGCAATCAGCCCCAGCATTTT
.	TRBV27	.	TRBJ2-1	CASTRLSGNEQFF	TGTGCCAGCACCCGACTATCGGGGAATGAGCAGTTCTTC
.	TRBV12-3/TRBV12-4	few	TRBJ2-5	CASSLSGIREETQYF	TGTGCCAGCAGTTTATCAGGGATCCGAGAGGAGACCCAGTACTTC
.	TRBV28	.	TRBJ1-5	CASSLSGTQHF	TGTGCCAGCAGTTTAAGCGGGACCCAGCATTTT
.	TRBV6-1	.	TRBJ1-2	CASSPGTDYGGYTF	TGTGCCAGCAGCCCCGGGACGGATTATGGTGGCTACACCTTC
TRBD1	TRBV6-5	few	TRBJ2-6	CASSPTGGSGANVLTF	TGTGCCAGCAGTCCTACAGGGGGCTCTGGGGCCAACGTCCTGACTTTC
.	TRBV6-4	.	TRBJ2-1	CASSDSPRCETAYNEQFF	TGTGCCAGCAGTGACTCCCCCCGTTGCGAGACAGCCTACAATGAGCAGTTCTTC
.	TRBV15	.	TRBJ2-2	CATSSLNTGELFF	TGTGCCACCAGCAGTTTGAACACCGGGGAGCTGTTTTTT
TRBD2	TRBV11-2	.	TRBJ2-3	CASSLGLAGGTDTQYF	TGTGCCAGCAGCTTAGGACTAGCGGGAGGTACAGATACGCAGTATTTT
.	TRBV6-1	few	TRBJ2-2	CASSDTGAGHTGELFF	TGTGCCAGCAGTGATACAGGGGCGGGACACACCGGGGAGCTGTTTTTT
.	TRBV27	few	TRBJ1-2	CASSFSLNYGYTF	TGTGCCAGCAGTTTCAGCCTGAACTATGGCTACACCTTC
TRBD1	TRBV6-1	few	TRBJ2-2	CASYETGDSTWELFF	TGTGCCAGCTACGAGACAGGGGATAGCACCTGGGAGCTGTTTTTT
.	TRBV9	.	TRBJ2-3	CASSVAGFTDTQYF	TGTGCCAGCAGCGTAGCCGGGTTCACAGATACGCAGTATTTT
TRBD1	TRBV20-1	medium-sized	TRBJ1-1	CSAVQGARTEAFF	TGCAGTGCCGTACAGGGGGCAAGGACTGAAGCTTTCTTT
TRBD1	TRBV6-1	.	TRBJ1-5	CAAGTDYSNQPQHF	TGTGCCGCCGGGACAGATTATAGCAATCAGCCCCAGCATTTT